This record looks at one T cell receptor beta chain sequence and its context. Produced via immunoSEQ multiplex PCR; TCRdb's table is partial and in-frame only. Among some 250,000 clones, roughly four fifths were seen once, and the ten largest hold roughly 13%. The CDR3 runs to 19 residues. CDR1 SNHLY and CDR2 FYNNEI come from the germline V gene. V lost 10 bases, J lost 1 base, and 21 bases stayed unmatched. The entry originates in a study of control samples from healthy donors and cancer patients. The chain combines TRBV2 with TRBJ2-3; 9 nucleotides match TRBD2. The TCR comes from a woman aged 55-75 years with lung cancer. Sequenced sample: PBMCs. The CDR3 coding sequence is TGTGCCACCTCCCGGCTACTAGCGGGCCGCAATTTGGGCACAGATACGCAGTATTTT. Protein: CATSRLLAGRNLGTDTQYF.